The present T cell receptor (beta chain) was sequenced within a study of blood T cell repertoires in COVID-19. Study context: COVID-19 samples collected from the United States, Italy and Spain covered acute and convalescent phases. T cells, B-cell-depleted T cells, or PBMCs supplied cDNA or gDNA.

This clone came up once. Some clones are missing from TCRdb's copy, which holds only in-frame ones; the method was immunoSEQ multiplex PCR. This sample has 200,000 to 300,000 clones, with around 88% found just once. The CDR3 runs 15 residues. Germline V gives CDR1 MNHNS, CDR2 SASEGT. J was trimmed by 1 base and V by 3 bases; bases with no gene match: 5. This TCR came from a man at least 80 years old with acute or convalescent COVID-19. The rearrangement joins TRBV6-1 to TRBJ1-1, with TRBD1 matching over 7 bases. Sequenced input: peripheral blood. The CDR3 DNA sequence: TGTGCCAGCAGTGACCCGGGACAGACGAACACTGAAGCTTTCTTT. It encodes CASSDPGQTNTEAFF.